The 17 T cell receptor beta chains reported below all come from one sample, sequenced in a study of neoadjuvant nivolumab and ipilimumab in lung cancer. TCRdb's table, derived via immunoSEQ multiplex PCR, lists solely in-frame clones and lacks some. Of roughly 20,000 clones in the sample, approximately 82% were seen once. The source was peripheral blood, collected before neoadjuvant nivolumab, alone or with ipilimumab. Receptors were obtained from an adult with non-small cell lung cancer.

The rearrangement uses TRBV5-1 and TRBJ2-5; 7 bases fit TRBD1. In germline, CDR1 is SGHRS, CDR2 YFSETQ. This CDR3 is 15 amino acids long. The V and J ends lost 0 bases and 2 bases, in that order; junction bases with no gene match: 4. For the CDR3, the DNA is TGCGCCAGCAGCTTGGACAGGGGAGAGCAAGAGACCCAGTACTTC. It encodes CASSLDRGEQETQYF.

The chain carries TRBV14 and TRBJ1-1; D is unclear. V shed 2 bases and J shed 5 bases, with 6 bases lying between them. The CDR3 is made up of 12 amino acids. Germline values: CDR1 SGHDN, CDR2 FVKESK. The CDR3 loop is CASSQYGTEAFF. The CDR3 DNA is TGTGCCAGCAGCCAATATGGGACTGAAGCTTTCTTT.

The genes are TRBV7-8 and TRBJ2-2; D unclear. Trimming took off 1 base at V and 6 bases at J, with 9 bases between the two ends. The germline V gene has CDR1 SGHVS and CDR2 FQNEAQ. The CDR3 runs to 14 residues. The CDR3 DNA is TGTGCCAGCAGCTTAGTTCGGGCGTCCGGGGAGCTGTTTTTT. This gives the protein CASSLVRASGELFF.

CDR3 in DNA: TGTGCCTGGAGTGGACTAGGAGGGGAGACCCAGTACTTC. Protein product: CAWSGLGGETQYF. The chain carries TRBV30 and TRBJ2-5; perhaps TRBD2 as D (6 bases). CDR1 is GTSNPN and CDR2 is SVGIG in the germline V gene (reference sequence). The CDR3 sequence is 13 residues long. V gave up 1 base and J gave up 5 bases, with 11 bases separating them.

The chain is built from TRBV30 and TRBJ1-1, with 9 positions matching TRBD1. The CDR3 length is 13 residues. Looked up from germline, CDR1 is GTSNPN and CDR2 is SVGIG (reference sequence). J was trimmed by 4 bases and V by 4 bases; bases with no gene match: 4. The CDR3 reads CAWNNRGPTEAFF. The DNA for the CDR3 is TGTGCCTGGAATAACAGGGGGCCCACTGAAGCTTTCTTT.

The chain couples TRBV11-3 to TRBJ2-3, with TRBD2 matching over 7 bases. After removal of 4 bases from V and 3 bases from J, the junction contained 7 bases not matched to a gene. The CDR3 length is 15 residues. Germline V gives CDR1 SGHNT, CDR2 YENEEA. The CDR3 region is CASSSLAEGTDTQYF. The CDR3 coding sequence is TGTGCCAGCAGCTCCCTAGCGGAGGGGACAGATACGCAGTATTTT.

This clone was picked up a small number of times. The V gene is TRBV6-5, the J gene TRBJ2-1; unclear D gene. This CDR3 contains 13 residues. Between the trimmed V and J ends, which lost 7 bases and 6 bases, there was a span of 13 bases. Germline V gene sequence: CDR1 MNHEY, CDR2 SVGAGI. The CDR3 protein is CASTQDPPNEQFF. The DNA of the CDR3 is TGTGCCAGCACCCAAGATCCTCCCAATGAGCAGTTCTTC.

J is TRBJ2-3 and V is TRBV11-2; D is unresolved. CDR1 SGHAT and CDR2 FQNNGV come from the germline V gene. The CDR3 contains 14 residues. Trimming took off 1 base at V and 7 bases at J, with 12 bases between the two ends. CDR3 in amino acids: CASSLGGLGNTQYF. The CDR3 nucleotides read TGTGCCAGCAGCTTAGGCGGATTGGGTAATACGCAGTATTTT. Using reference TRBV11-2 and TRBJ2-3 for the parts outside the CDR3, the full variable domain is EAGVAQSPRYKIIEKRQSVAFWCNPISGHATLYWYQQILGQGPKLLIQFQNNGVVDDSQLPKDRFSAERLKGVDSTLKIQPAKLEDSAVYLCASSLGGLGNTQYFGPGTRLTVL.

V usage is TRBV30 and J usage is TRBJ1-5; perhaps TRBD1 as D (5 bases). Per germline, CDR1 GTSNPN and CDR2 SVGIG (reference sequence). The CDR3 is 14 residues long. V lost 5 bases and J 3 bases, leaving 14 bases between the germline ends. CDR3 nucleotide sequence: TGTGCCTGGGCCCCCGACAGATACAATCAGCCCCAGCATTTT. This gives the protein CAWAPDRYNQPQHF.

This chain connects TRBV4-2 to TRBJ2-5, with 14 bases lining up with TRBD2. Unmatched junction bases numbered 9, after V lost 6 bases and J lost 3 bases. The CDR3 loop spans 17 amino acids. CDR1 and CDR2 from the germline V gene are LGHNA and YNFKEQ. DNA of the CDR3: TGTGCCAGCAGTCAGGGACTAGCGGGGGACTCAGAAGAGACCCAGTACTTC. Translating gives CASSQGLAGDSEETQYF.

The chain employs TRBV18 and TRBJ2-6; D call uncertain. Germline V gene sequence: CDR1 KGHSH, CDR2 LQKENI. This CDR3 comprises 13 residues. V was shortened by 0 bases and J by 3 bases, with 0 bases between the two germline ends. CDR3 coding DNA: TGTGCCAGCTCACCACCTGGGGCCAACGTCCTGACTTTC. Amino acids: CASSPPGANVLTF.

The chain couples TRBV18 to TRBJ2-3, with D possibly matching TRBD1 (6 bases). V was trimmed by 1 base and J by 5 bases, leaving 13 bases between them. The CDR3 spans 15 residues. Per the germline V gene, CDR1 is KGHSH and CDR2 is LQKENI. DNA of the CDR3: TGTGCCAGCTCACCACGTCGCCAGGGGAAAGATACGCAGTATTTT. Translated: CASSPRRQGKDTQYF. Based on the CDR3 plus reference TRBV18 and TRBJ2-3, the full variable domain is NAGVMQNPRHLVRRRGQEARLRCSPMKGHSHVYWYRQLPEEGLKFMVYLQKENIIDESGMPKERFSAEFPKEGPSILRIQQVVRGDSAAYFCASSPRRQGKDTQYFGPGTRLTVL.

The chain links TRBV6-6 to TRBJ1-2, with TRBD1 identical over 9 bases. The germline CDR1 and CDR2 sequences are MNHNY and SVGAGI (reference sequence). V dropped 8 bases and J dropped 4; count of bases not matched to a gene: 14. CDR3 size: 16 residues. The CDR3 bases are TGTGCCAGCCGTACACAGGGGGCCCCATCCTTCTATGGCTACACCTTC. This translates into CASRTQGAPSFYGYTF.

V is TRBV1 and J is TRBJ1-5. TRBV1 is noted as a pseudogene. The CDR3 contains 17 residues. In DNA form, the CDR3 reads TGCACCAGCAGCCAAGTCGGCACGGATAATAGCAATCAGCCCCAGCATTTT. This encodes CTSSQVGTDNSNQPQHF.

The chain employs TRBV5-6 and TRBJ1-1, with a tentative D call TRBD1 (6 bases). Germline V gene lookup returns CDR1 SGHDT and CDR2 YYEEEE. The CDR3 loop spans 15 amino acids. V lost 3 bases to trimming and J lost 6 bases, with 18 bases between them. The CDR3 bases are TGTGCCAGCAGCTCGGACGGCGGGAGGGGGTCTGAAGCTTTCTTT. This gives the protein CASSSDGGRGSEAFF. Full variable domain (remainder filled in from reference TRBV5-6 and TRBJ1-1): DAGVTQSPTHLIKTRGQQVTLRCSPKSGHDTVSWYQQALGQGPQFIFQYYEEEERQRGNFPDRFSGHQFPNYSSELNVNALLLGDSALYLCASSSDGGRGSEAFFGQGTRLTVV.

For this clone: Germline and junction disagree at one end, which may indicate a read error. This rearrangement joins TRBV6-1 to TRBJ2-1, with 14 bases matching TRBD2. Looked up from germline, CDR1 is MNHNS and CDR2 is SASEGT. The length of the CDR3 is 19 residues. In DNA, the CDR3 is TGTGCCAGCAGCGAAGCGGGACTAGCGGGAGTGGGGTCTCGGAATGAGCAGTTCTTC. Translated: CASSEAGLAGVGSRNEQFF.

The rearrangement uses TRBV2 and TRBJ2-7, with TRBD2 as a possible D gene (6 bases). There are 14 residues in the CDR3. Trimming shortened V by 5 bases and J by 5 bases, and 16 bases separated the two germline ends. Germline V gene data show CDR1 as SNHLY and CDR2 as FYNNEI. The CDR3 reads CASSFRSSVHEQYF. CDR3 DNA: TGTGCCAGCAGTTTCCGATCTAGCGTCCACGAGCAGTACTTC.